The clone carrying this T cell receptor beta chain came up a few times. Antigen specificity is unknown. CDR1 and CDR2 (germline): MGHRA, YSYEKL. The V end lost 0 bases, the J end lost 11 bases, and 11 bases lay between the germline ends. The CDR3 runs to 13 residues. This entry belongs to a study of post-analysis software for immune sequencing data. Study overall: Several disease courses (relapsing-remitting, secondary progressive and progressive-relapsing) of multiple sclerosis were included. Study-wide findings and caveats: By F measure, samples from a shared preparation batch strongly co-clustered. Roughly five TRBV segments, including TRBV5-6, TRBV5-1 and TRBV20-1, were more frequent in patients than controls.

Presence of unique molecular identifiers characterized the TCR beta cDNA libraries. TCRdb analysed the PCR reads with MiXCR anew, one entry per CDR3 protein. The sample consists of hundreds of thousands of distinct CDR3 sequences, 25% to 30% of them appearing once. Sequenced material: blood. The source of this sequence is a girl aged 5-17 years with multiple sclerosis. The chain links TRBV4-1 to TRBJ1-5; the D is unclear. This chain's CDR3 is CASSQDPIKTQHF. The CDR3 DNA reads TGCGCCAGCAGCCAAGATCCCATCAAAACCCAGCATTTT.